The 6 T cell receptor beta chains presented below share a single source sample, sequenced in a study of OX40 agonist ivuxolimab in advanced cancers. Clones were read by immunoSEQ multiplex PCR, and TCRdb kept only the in-frame ones, dropping some. The sample shows 75,000 to 100,000 clones, about 93% of them seen only once. The sequences come from CD4+ or CD8+ T cells sorted from blood, collected in a trial of the OX40 agonist ivuxolimab. These receptors all stem from an adult with an advanced solid tumor such as melanoma, head and neck, liver or kidney cancer.

The chain employs TRBV13 and TRBJ2-7; 8 bases are shared with TRBD2. The CDR3 runs to 18 residues. V lost 5 bases, J lost 2 bases, and 17 bases stayed unmatched. In germline, CDR1 is PRHDT, CDR2 FYEKMQ (reference sequence). The DNA of the CDR3 is TGTGCCAGCAGCCGCGGTCTTCCTAGCGGGCTAATCCCCTACGAGCAGTACTTC. Protein sequence: CASSRGLPSGLIPYEQYF.

CDR3 loop: CASSSEVFQRAQETQYF. DNA of the CDR3: TGTGCCAGCAGCTCTGAGGTGTTCCAGCGGGCCCAAGAGACCCAGTACTTC. The chain employs TRBV7-2 and TRBJ2-5, with D possibly being TRBD2 (6 bases). CDR1 and CDR2 (germline): SGHTA, FQGNSA. V was clipped by 4 bases and J by 1 base, with 19 bases between them. The length of the CDR3 is 17 residues.

The chain couples TRBV6-6 to TRBJ1-2, with a possible D match to TRBD1 (6 bases). V lost 6 bases and J 4 bases, leaving 21 bases between the germline ends. The germline V gene has CDR1 MNHNY and CDR2 SVGAGI (reference sequence). CDR3 length: 16 residues. CDR3 in amino acids: CASSPVGGRTIYGYTF. The CDR3 DNA reads TGTGCCAGCAGCCCCGTGGGGGGCCGGACTATCTATGGCTACACCTTC.

V is TRBV5-4 and J is TRBJ2-1; D may be TRBD1 (5 bases). CDR3 length: 13 amino acids. Germline V gene data show CDR1 as SGHNT and CDR2 as YYREEE (reference sequence). V was clipped by 4 bases and J by 4 bases, with 9 bases between them. CDR3 sequence: CASSPGRYNEQFF. CDR3 coding DNA: TGTGCCAGCAGCCCAGGGCGGTACAATGAGCAGTTCTTC.

The V and J genes are TRBV19 and TRBJ1-1; D is perhaps TRBD1 (6 bases). CDR3 length: 15 residues. CDR1 is LNHDA and CDR2 is SQIVND in the germline V gene (reference sequence). The V and J ends lost 5 bases and 0 bases respectively, with 13 bases between them. The CDR3 protein is CASSAGTGLNTEAFF. CDR3 bases: TGTGCCAGTAGTGCGGGAACAGGGTTGAACACTGAAGCTTTCTTT.

This clone was observed a single time. The chain joins TRBV27 to TRBJ2-2; D is perhaps TRBD1 (6 bases). CDR3 size: 16 residues. CDR1 is MNHEY and CDR2 is SMNVEV in the germline V gene (reference sequence). Trimming shortened V by 7 bases and J by 3 bases, and 18 bases separated the two germline ends. The CDR3 loop is CASNRGTARDTGELFF. The CDR3 nucleotides read TGTGCCAGCAATAGGGGGACGGCTAGGGACACCGGGGAGCTGTTTTTT.